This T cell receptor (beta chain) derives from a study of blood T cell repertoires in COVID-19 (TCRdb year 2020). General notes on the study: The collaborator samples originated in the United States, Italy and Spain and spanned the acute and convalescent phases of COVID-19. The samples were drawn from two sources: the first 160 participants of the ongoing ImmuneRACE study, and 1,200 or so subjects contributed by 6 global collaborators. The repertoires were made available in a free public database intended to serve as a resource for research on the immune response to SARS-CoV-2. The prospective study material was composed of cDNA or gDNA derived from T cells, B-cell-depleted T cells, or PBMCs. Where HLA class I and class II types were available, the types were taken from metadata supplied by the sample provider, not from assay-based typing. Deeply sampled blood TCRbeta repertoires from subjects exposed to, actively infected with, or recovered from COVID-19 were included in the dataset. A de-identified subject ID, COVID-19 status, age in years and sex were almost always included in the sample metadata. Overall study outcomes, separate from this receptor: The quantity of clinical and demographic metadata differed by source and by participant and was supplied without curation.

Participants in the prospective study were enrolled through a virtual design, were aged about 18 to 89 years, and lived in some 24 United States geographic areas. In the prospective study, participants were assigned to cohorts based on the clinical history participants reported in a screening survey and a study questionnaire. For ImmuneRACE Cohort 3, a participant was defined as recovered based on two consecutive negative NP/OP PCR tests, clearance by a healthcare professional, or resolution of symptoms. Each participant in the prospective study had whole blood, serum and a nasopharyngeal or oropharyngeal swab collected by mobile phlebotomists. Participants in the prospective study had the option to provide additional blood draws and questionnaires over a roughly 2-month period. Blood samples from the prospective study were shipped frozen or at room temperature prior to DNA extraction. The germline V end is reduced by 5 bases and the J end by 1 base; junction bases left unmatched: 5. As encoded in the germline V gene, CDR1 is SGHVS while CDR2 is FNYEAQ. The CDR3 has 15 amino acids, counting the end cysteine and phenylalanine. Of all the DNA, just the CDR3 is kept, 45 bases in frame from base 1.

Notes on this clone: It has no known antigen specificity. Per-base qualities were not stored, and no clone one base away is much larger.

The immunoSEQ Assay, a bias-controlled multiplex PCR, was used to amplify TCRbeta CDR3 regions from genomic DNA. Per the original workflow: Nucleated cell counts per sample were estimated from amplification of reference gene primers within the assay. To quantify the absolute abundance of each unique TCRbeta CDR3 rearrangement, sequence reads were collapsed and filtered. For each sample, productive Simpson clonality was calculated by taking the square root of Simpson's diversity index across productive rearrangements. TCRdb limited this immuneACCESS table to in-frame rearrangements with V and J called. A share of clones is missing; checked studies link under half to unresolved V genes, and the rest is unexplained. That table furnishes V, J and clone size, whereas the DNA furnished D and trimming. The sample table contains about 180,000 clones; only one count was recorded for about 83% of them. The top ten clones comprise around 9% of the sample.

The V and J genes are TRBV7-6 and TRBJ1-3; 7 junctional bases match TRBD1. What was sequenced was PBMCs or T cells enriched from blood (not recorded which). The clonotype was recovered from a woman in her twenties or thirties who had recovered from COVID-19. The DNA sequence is TGTGCCAGCAGCCAAAGGACAGGTTCTGGAAACACCATATATTTT. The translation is CASSQRTGSGNTIYF. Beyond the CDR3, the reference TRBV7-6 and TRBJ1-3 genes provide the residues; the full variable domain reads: GAGVSQSPRYKVTKRGQDVALRCDPISGHVSLYWYRQALGQGPEFLTYFNYEAQQDKSGLPNDRFSAERPEGSISTLTIQRTEQRDSAMYRCASSQRTGSGNTIYFGEGSWLTVV.